The present TCR beta chain was sequenced within a study of shared clonotypes between healthy human individuals. Study outcomes and limitations: Naive CD4 clonotypes were shared across a handful of donors at roughly 5.5%.

Selected positively for CCR7 and CD45RO-negative, naive CD8 cells excluded terminally differentiated effector memory CD45RA+ cells. Running of the assay took place at deep level. The method was immunoSEQ multiplex PCR; TCRdb's version includes in-frame clones alone and lacks a portion of them. The repertoire includes about 2,200,000 clones, under 95% of them detected once, and 1.7% sits in the top ten. The CDR3 loop spans 15 amino acids. Per the germline V gene, CDR1 is MGHRA and CDR2 is YSYEKL. Between the trimmed V and J ends, which lost 0 bases and 6 bases, there was a span of 12 bases. The sample holds one count of this clone. Its antigen is currently unknown.

Material for sequencing was naive CD8+ T cells from PBMCs. The V and J genes are TRBV4-1 and TRBJ1-5, with a tentative D call TRBD1 (5 bases). The TCR sequence derives from a man aged 18-30 years in good health. Some clones in this sample may be carry-over from other donors' samples. The CDR3 DNA reads as TGCGCCAGCAGCCAAGACCCACAGGCTGGTCAGCCCCAGCATTTT. This encodes CASSQDPQAGQPQHF.